Below are 7 T cell receptor beta chains sequenced from a single sample in a study of shared clonotypes between healthy human individuals. Naive CD8 cells comprised CD45RO-negative, CCR7-positively selected cells, excluding terminally differentiated effector memory CD45RA+ cells. Only in-frame clones appear in the TCRdb table, and some are missing; sequencing was by immunoSEQ multiplex PCR. Of about 2.1 million clones listed, 93% were seen once; the top ten hold approximately 1.7%. The specimen was naive CD8+ T cells from PBMCs. These receptors were collected from a man between 18 and 29 years old in good health. Some clones in this sample may be carry-over from other donors' samples.

The sample holds one count of this clone. J is TRBJ1-4 and V is TRBV7-9, with D uncertain. CDR3 length: 15 amino acids. CDR1 SEHNR and CDR2 FQNEAQ come from the germline V gene (reference sequence). Trimming removed 2 bases at V and 8 bases at J, with 15 bases between. The CDR3 DNA reads as TGTGCCAGCAGCTTAAGCCTCCAACTGGGCGAAAAACTGTTTTTT. Its protein is CASSLSLQLGEKLFF.

V is TRBV4-3 and J is TRBJ2-2; TRBD2 aligns across 11 bases. CDR3 length: 16 amino acids. Germline trimming cut 5 bases from V and 0 bases from J; bases unmatched to any gene: 2. The germline CDR1 and CDR2 sequences are LGHNA and YSLEER. CDR3 region: CASSGGLAANTGELFF. In DNA, the CDR3 is TGCGCCAGCAGCGGGGGACTAGCGGCGAACACCGGGGAGCTGTTTTTT.

V and J are TRBV21-1 and TRBJ1-5; the table's D call TRBD1 went unverified against the DNA. TRBV21-1 is flagged as a pseudogene. The CDR3 has 16 residues. The chain's CDR3 is CASSRVGQASPQPQHF. As DNA, the CDR3 is TGTGCCAGCAGCAGGGTAGGACAGGCTTCACCTCAGCCCCAGCATTTT.

The rearrangement joins TRBV19 to TRBJ2-1; D perhaps matches TRBD1 (5 bases). Trimming cost V 10 bases and J 9 bases, with 13 bases left between them. CDR3 length: 11 residues. In germline, CDR1 is LNHDA, CDR2 SQIVND (reference sequence). The CDR3 here is CATSRGSEQFF. Written as DNA, the CDR3 is TGTGCCACTTCAAGGGGTAGTGAGCAGTTCTTC.

The chain is built from TRBV28 and TRBJ2-1; TRBD2 matches at 8 bases. The J segment lost 7 bases and the V segment lost 10 bases, leaving 15 bases of the junction unmatched. The CDR3 contains 15 residues. The V gene's germline CDR1 is MDHEN and CDR2 SYDVKM. The CDR3 sequence: CAILRFREGGNEQFF. Here the CDR3 DNA reads TGTGCCATCCTCCGGTTCCGGGAGGGTGGAAATGAGCAGTTCTTC.

V is TRBV9 and J is TRBJ2-1; D possibly corresponds to TRBD1 (5 bases). Trimming took 4 bases from V and 6 from J, leaving 20 bases between them. The CDR3 loop spans 16 amino acids. Germline CDR1 reads SGDLS; CDR2 reads YYNGEE. This chain's CDR3 is CASSFTGHPLFNEQFF. The DNA of the CDR3 is TGTGCCAGCAGCTTTACAGGACACCCTCTCTTCAATGAGCAGTTCTTC.

The chain employs TRBV10-1 and TRBJ2-7; 9 bases map to TRBD1. V was clipped by 4 bases and J by 4 bases; unmatched bases: 2. CDR1 is WNHNN, CDR2 SYGVQD, per germline (reference sequence). The CDR3 covers 13 residues. The CDR3 DNA is TGCGCCAGCAGTGTGGGACAGGGATACGAGCAGTACTTC. Translation: CASSVGQGYEQYF.